This T cell receptor (beta chain) came from a study of response to subunit inactivated influenza vaccine. Each CDR3 protein is one row after TCRdb ran MiXCR on the RT-PCR reads. The table has about 530,000 distinct CDR3 sequences, approximately 12% seen once. Germline CDR1 and CDR2: SGDLS and YYNGEE. The V gene lost 4 bases and the J gene lost 1 base, with 6 bases spanning the gap. This CDR3 has 14 amino acids. Sequences were derived from PBMCs from blood, sampled roughly 45 days after vaccination. This rearrangement joins TRBV9 to TRBJ2-6; D gene uncertain. This clonotype originated in a man aged 50 to 59 who received an inactivated influenza vaccine. The CDR3 coding sequence is TGTGCCAGCAGCACGGAGTCTGGGGCCAACGTCCTGACTTTC. Translated: CASSTESGANVLTF.